These 9 T cell receptor beta chains were all obtained from the same sample, sequenced in a study of STAT5B mutations in CD4+ large granular lymphocyte leukemia. Generated by immunoSEQ multiplex PCR, the TCRdb table keeps only in-frame clones and is missing some. Seen here are more than 30,000 clones, around 85% observed once, and the top ten hold 2.1%. The specimen sequenced was CD4+ T cells from blood buffy coats. These receptors were taken from a human donor in good health.

The V gene is TRBV29-1, the J gene TRBJ1-3; D is undetermined. V lost 6 bases to trimming and J lost 4 bases, with 10 bases between them. Germline CDR1 is SQVTM and CDR2 is ANQGSEA. This CDR3 contains 12 residues. CDR3 in amino acids: CSVLFDGNTIYF. The CDR3 nucleotides are TGCAGCGTATTATTTGACGGAAACACCATATATTTT.

The chain uses TRBV7-6 and TRBJ1-5; D call uncertain. V lost 0 bases and J 5 bases, leaving 5 bases between the germline ends. Germline lookup yields CDR1 SGHVS and CDR2 FNYEAQ. CDR3 length: 13 residues. CDR3 coding DNA: TGTGCCAGCAGCTTAGCTGGGGATCAGCCCCAGCATTTT. Protein sequence: CASSLAGDQPQHF.

The rearrangement joins TRBV5-5 to TRBJ1-5; D uncertain. Germline loops: CDR1 SGHKS, CDR2 YYEKEE (reference sequence). The CDR3 is 14 residues long. The V gene lost 0 bases and the J gene lost 5 bases, with 9 bases spanning the gap. This CDR3 reads CASSLEQAHQPQHF. The CDR3 nucleotides are TGTGCCAGCAGCTTGGAGCAAGCCCATCAGCCCCAGCATTTT.

Concerning this clone: Germline and junction disagree at one end, which may indicate a read error. The chain employs TRBV27 and TRBJ2-5; 10 bases are shared with TRBD2. CDR1 is MNHEY and CDR2 is SMNVEV in the germline V gene (reference sequence). CDR3 length: 16 amino acids. The CDR3 coding sequence is TGTGCCAGCAGTGGGTCAGAGGCTAGCGGGAGAGGGACCGAACACTTC. Translated, it gives CASSGSEASGRGTEHF.

The chain joins TRBV28 to TRBJ1-5; unclear D gene. This CDR3 contains 16 residues. From germline, CDR1 is MDHEN and CDR2 SYDVKM. The V gene lost 7 bases and the J gene lost 2 bases, with 18 bases spanning the gap. The CDR3 spells CASNALLGIGNQPQHF. The CDR3 DNA follows: TGTGCCAGCAATGCGCTCCTGGGTATTGGCAATCAGCCCCAGCATTTT. Combining the CDR3 with reference TRBV28 and TRBJ1-5 gives the whole variable domain DVKVTQSSRYLVKRTGEKVFLECVQDMDHENMFWYRQDPGLGLRLIYFSYDVKMKEKGDIPEGYSVSREKKERFSLILESASTNQTSMYLCASNALLGIGNQPQHFGDGTRLSIL.

This clone was observed a few times. The V call is TRBV7-2, the J call TRBJ2-7; D possibly corresponds to TRBD2 (7 bases). Germline loops: CDR1 SGHTA, CDR2 FQGNSA. V shed 3 bases and J shed 9 bases, with 12 bases lying between them. The CDR3 is 12 residues long. DNA of the CDR3: TGTGCCAGCAGCTTCGTGCGGGGGCCGCAGTACTTC. Its protein product is CASSFVRGPQYF.

This clone was counted a few times. The rearrangement uses TRBV7-2 and TRBJ2-1, with D possibly TRBD1 on 6 matching bases. Per germline, CDR1 SGHTA and CDR2 FQGNSA. V was shortened by 5 bases and J by 3 bases, with 11 bases between the two germline ends. The CDR3 length is 14 residues. CDR3 sequence (DNA): TGTGCCAGCAGCGGATGGACAGACTACAATGAGCAGTTCTTC. Residues: CASSGWTDYNEQFF.

This clone was seen a few times. The chain recombines TRBV9 with TRBJ2-6, with a weak D call TRBD1 (6 bases). Trimming removed 4 bases from V and 2 bases from J, with 10 bases in between. Germline values: CDR1 SGDLS, CDR2 YYNGEE. The CDR3 runs 15 residues. CDR3 region: CASSIGQPGANVLTF. The DNA of the CDR3 is TGTGCCAGCAGCATAGGACAGCCTGGGGCCAACGTCCTGACTTTC. The variable domain in full, completed from reference TRBV9 and TRBJ2-6, reads DSGVTQTPKHLITATGQRVTLRCSPRSGDLSVYWYQQSLDQGLQFLIQYYNGEERAKGNILERFSAQQFPDLHSELNLSSLELGDSALYFCASSIGQPGANVLTFGAGSRLTVL.

This rearrangement joins TRBV2 to TRBJ2-1, with 11 bases that match TRBD2. The length of the CDR3 is 15 residues. Germline CDR1 SNHLY, CDR2 FYNNEI. The V segment lost 3 bases and the J segment 7 bases; nucleotides outside the gene matches: 5. The CDR3 DNA is TGTGCCAGCAGTGAGGTAGCGGGAGGGGCTAATGAGCAGTTCTTC. As protein: CASSEVAGGANEQFF.